This T cell receptor beta chain was captured by sequencing in a study of T cell responses to AZD1222 COVID-19 vaccine. About the study: Second doses were pooled across both intervals (about 4 or about 12 weeks).

This CDR3 has 17 residues. Germline CDR1 reads SGHRS; CDR2 reads YFSETQ. J lost 5 bases, V lost 1 base, and 8 bases had no gene match. Method: immunoSEQ multiplex PCR; TCRdb's copy keeps in-frame clones and lacks some. This sample yields fewer than 30,000 clones, of which around 78% are seen a single time; roughly 5.9% belongs to the top ten. Study conclusions and caveats: Baseline seropositivity characterized only 5 or 6 AZD1222 recipients. Of spike-specific TCRs, nearly half reportedly target regions left unmutated in variants. Clonal diversity was possibly underestimated, and white British individuals and females predominated among donors.

As concerns this clone: The antigen is undetermined.

The sample in question was peripheral blood, obtained on day 0 of AZD1222 vaccination. The clonotype was recovered from an adult in good health. V is TRBV5-1 and J is TRBJ2-2; TRBD2 agrees at 10 bases. CDR3 in amino acids: CASSLYPNSGGTGELFF. Written as DNA, the CDR3 is TGCGCCAGCAGCTTGTACCCCAATAGCGGGGGGACCGGGGAGCTGTTTTTT.